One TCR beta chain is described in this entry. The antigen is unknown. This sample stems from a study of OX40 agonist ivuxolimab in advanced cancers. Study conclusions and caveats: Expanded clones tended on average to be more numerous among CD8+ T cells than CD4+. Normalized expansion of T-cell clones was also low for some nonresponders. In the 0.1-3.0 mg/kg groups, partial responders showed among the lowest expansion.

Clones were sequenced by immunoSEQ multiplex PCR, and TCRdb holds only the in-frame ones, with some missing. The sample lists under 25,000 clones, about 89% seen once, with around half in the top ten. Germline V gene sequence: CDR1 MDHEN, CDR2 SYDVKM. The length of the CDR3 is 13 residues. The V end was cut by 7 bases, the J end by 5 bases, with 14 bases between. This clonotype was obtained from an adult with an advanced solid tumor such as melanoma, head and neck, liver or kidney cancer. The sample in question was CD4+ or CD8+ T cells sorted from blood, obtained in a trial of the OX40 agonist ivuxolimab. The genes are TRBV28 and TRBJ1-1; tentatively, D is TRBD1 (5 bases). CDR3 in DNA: TGTGCCAGCAATTCTAGGGGAGATACTGAAGCTTTCTTT. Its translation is CASNSRGDTEAFF.